These T cell receptor beta chains were read from a single sample in a study of Tregs in tolerant kidney transplant recipients. Profiled with immunoSEQ multiplex PCR; TCRdb holds only in-frame clones, not every one. The sample records about 100,000 clones, about 90% being singletons. Here the sequenced sample was CD4+ T cells from blood, taken before the transplant. The source is a human donor who received a combined kidney and bone marrow transplant. Each CDR3 is given with its conserved first and last residue. The order of the fields is D gene, clone size, J gene, CDR3 length, V gene, CDR3 DNA, CDR3 protein. A D gene is named only where the DNA matches it firmly. The size entry is marked missing in some rows and otherwise reads once, few, many or a size class.

.	.	TRBJ2-3	16	TRBV28	TGTGCCAGCAGTTTGGGGGTCCAGCGGGGCACAGATACGCAGTATTTT	CASSLGVQRGTDTQYF
.	.	TRBJ2-5	15	TRBV21-1	TGTGCCAGCAGGCCCCAGGGTTGGTTTTTCATGGTCCTTGACTTC	CASRPQGWFFMVLDF
TRBD2	.	TRBJ2-1	15	TRBV11-3	TGTGCCAGCAGCCCGGGACTAAGCTCCTACAATGAGCAGTTCTTC	CASSPGLSSYNEQFF
.	.	TRBJ1-6	13	TRBV2	TGTGCCAGTGGGAGGGGGATGGATTCACCCCTCCACTTT	CASGRGMDSPLHF
.	.	TRBJ1-4	14	TRBV6-5	TGTGCCAGCAGTCCGACAGGAGTAAATGAAAAACTGTTTTTT	CASSPTGVNEKLFF
TRBD1	.	TRBJ1-2	17	TRBV5-5	TGTGCCAGCAGCCGAAAAGAACCGGGACAGGGGGCTGGAGGCTACACCTTC	CASSRKEPGQGAGGYTF
.	.	TRBJ1-4	15	TRBV19	TGTGCCAGTAGTCTCGTGGGGGCCAGGGATGAAAAACTGTTTTTT	CASSLVGARDEKLFF
.	.	TRBJ2-4	15	TRBV9	TGTGCCAGCAGCGTAGATGTGACAGCGGGCGACATTCAGTACTTC	CASSVDVTAGDIQYF
TRBD1	.	TRBJ1-1	14	TRBV6-4	TGTGCCAGCATGAGGGGACAGGGATCCACTGAAGCTTTCTTT	CASMRGQGSTEAFF
.	.	TRBJ2-1	14	TRBV6-5	TGTGCCAGCAGTTACTCGGACATAGGAAATGAGCAGTTCTTC	CASSYSDIGNEQFF
TRBD2	.	TRBJ2-5	15	TRBV9	TGTGCCAGCAGCGCTAGCGGTCGCAACCGGGAGACCCAGTACTTC	CASSASGRNRETQYF
.	.	TRBJ2-1	16	TRBV28	TGTGCCAGCAGGAAGAACAGGGCCAGCTCCTACAATGAGCAGTTCTTC	CASRKNRASSYNEQFF
TRBD1	.	TRBJ1-5	12	TRBV2	TGTGCCAGCAACACAGGGGGTCAGCCCCAGCATTTT	CASNTGGQPQHF
TRBD1	.	TRBJ2-7	14	TRBV18	TGTGCCAGCTCACCAAGGACAGGGCAATACGAGCAGTACTTC	CASSPRTGQYEQYF
.	.	TRBJ2-4	15	TRBV10-1	TGCGCCAGCAGTGAGTCGCAGGGGGCCAAAAACATTCAGTACTTC	CASSESQGAKNIQYF
TRBD1	.	TRBJ2-5	16	TRBV5-6	TGTGCCAGCAGCTTCCCGACAGGGGTGGTAGGAGAGACCCAGTACTTC	CASSFPTGVVGETQYF
.	.	TRBJ1-1	14	TRBV19	TGTGCCACCGCGGATGGAGCCCTAGGCACTGAAGCTTTCTTT	CATADGALGTEAFF
TRBD1	.	TRBJ2-3	16	TRBV27	TGTGCCAGCAGAACTTCCAGGGGGCGACGCACAGATACGCAGTATTTT	CASRTSRGRRTDTQYF
.	.	TRBJ2-5	16	TRBV6-6	TGTGCCAGCAGCCGAGGACAGGGAGGGTACCAAGAGACCCAGTACTTC	CASSRGQGGYQETQYF
.	.	TRBJ1-5	16	TRBV23-1	TGCGCCAGCACCCGTTGGGGGGACGGGGGCAATCAGCCCCAGCATTTT	CASTRWGDGGNQPQHF
TRBD2	.	TRBJ2-2	16	TRBV19	TGTGCCAGTAGTATTCGGTCGGGAGGGAGGACCGGGGAGCTGTTTTTT	CASSIRSGGRTGELFF
TRBD1	.	TRBJ2-1	14	TRBV5-1	TGCGCCAGCAGCCTAGGCACAGGGGTGGATGAGCAGTTCTTC	CASSLGTGVDEQFF
TRBD2	.	TRBJ2-7	14	TRBV5-6	TGTGCCAGCAGCCTGACTAGCGGATACTACGAGCAGTACTTC	CASSLTSGYYEQYF
.	.	TRBJ1-1	14	TRBV6-4	TGTGCCAGCAGTGACTCCCCCGGGTACACTGAAGCTTTCTTT	CASSDSPGYTEAFF
TRBD1	.	TRBJ1-2	13	TRBV28	TGTGCCAGCAGTGGGGACAGGGCCTATGGCTACACCTTC	CASSGDRAYGYTF
TRBD1	many	TRBJ1-1	13	TRBV7-2	TGTGCCAGCAGTATACAGGGGGACACTGAAGCTTTCTTT	CASSIQGDTEAFF
TRBD1	.	TRBJ1-2	15	TRBV5-1	TGCGCCAGCAGCCCCGGGACAGGGGTTGGCTATGGCTACACCTTC	CASSPGTGVGYGYTF
.	.	TRBJ1-4	16	TRBV4-1	TGCGCCAGCAGCCAAGATCGCGCAGGGCGGGGTGAAAAACTGTTTTTT	CASSQDRAGRGEKLFF
.	.	TRBJ2-7	15	TRBV6-6	TGTGCCAGCAGTTACGAGGGGGATACACTCTACGAGCAGTACTTC	CASSYEGDTLYEQYF
.	.	TRBJ2-5	12	TRBV5-1	TGCGCCAGCTCTGAAGCCAGGGAGACCCAGTACTTC	CASSEARETQYF
.	.	TRBJ1-3	14	TRBV5-1	TGCGCCAGCAGCCCCGGGAGCTCTGGAAACACCATATATTTT	CASSPGSSGNTIYF
TRBD2	.	TRBJ2-3	17	TRBV13	TGTGCCAGCAGCCCCGGCGGGACTAGCGGAAACACAGATACGCAGTATTTT	CASSPGGTSGNTDTQYF
.	.	TRBJ2-1	13	TRBV27	TGTGCCAGCAGTTTAGCAGGGCAGAATGAGCAGTTCTTC	CASSLAGQNEQFF
.	.	TRBJ2-1	12	TRBV12-5	TGTGCTAGTGGTTTGGTCGCGGGAGAGCAGTTCTTC	CASGLVAGEQFF
TRBD1	.	TRBJ1-4	14	TRBV4-1	TGCGCCAGCAGCCAAGGACAGGGTAATGAAAAACTGTTTTTT	CASSQGQGNEKLFF
TRBD2	.	TRBJ2-1	17	TRBV5-1	TGCGCCAGCAGCCCACTAACAACCGGGACTACCCACAATGAGCAGTTCTTC	CASSPLTTGTTHNEQFF
.	once	TRBJ2-2	15	TRBV5-4	TGTGCCAGCAGCACTGGACAGACGAACACCGGGGAGCTGTTTTTT	CASSTGQTNTGELFF
TRBD1	.	TRBJ2-5	17	TRBV5-4	TGTGCCAGCAGCACCGCAAAGACAGGGCGACACCAAGAGACCCAGTACTTC	CASSTAKTGRHQETQYF
.	.	TRBJ2-3	13	TRBV6-6	TGTGCCAGCACCGAAGCTGGCACAGATACGCAGTATTTT	CASTEAGTDTQYF
TRBD2	.	TRBJ2-1	13	TRBV29-1	TGCAGCGCAGCTAGCGGGACCTACAATGAGCAGTTCTTC	CSAASGTYNEQFF
.	.	TRBJ2-1	16	TRBV5-1	TGCGCCAGCAGCTTGGCTAGCGTGGGCTCCTACAATGAGCAGTTCTTC	CASSLASVGSYNEQFF
TRBD1	.	TRBJ2-2	15	TRBV28	TGTGCCAGCAGTTTAGGACAGGTGAACACCGGGGAGCTGTTTTTT	CASSLGQVNTGELFF
.	.	TRBJ2-5	13	TRBV10-2	TGCGCCGGTTCCACTAGCCCCAGAGAGACCCAGTACTTC	CAGSTSPRETQYF
TRBD1	.	TRBJ1-6	16	TRBV5-1	TGCGCCAGCAGCCACTCCGGGACAGCCGCAGATTCACCCCTCCACTTT	CASSHSGTAADSPLHF
TRBD2	.	TRBJ2-1	15	TRBV7-2	TGTGCCAGCAGGGCTACTAGCGTCTCCTACAATGAGCAGTTCTTC	CASRATSVSYNEQFF
TRBD2	.	TRBJ2-3	17	TRBV7-9	TGTGCCAGCAGCCCTAGACTAGCGGGAGGGAGCACAGATACGCAGTATTTT	CASSPRLAGGSTDTQYF
.	.	TRBJ2-7	15	TRBV6-6	TGTGCCAGCAGTTACTCTACAGGGGGGGCCTACGAGCAGTACTTC	CASSYSTGGAYEQYF
TRBD1	.	TRBJ1-4	15	TRBV5-1	TGCGCCAGCAGCTTGGCCCCAGGGGGCGACGAAAAACTGTTTTTT	CASSLAPGGDEKLFF
.	.	TRBJ1-1	13	TRBV28	TGTGCCAGCCTCTCCTCTCCGAACACTGAAGCTTTCTTT	CASLSSPNTEAFF
TRBD1	once	TRBJ2-7	15	TRBV7-6	TGTGCCAGCAGCCTCGGACAGGAAAGCTCCTACGAGCAGTACTTC	CASSLGQESSYEQYF
TRBD1	once	TRBJ1-4	16	TRBV18	TGTGCCAGCTCACCCGTACAGGGGCCGTTGGGCGAAAAACTGTTTTTT	CASSPVQGPLGEKLFF
TRBD2	.	TRBJ2-3	16	TRBV6-4	TGTGCCAGCAGCTCCCTGACTAGCGGGGGATTAGATACGCAGTATTTT	CASSSLTSGGLDTQYF
.	.	TRBJ2-3	16	TRBV7-9	TGTGCCAGCAGCTTACGGACGGGGATCGGCACAGATACGCAGTATTTT	CASSLRTGIGTDTQYF
TRBD1	once	TRBJ1-2	13	TRBV28	TGTGCCAGCAGTCCAGACAGGGTCTATGGCTACACCTTC	CASSPDRVYGYTF
TRBD1	.	TRBJ2-7	14	TRBV7-2	TGTGCCAGCAGCTTGGACAGGGGCTCCTACGAGCAGTACTTC	CASSLDRGSYEQYF